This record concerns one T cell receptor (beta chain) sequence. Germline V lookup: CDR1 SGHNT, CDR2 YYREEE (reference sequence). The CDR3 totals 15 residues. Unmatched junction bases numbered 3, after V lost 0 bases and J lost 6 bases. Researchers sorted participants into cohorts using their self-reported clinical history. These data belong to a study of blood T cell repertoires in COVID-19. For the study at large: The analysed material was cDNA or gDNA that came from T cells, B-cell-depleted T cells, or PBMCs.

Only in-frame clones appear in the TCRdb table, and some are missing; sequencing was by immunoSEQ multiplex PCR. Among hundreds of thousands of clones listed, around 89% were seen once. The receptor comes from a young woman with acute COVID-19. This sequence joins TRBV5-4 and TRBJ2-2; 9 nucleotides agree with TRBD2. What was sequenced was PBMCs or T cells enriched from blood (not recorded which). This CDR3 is CASSLVREGPGELFF. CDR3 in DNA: TGTGCCAGCAGCTTGGTGCGGGAGGGCCCCGGGGAGCTGTTTTTT.